A single sample gave rise to the 27 T cell receptor beta chains below, sequenced in a study of regulatory T cells in long-lasting Graves disease. As to time point: newly diagnosed GD, antithyroid drugs for less than 3 months. TCR sequences were obtained from RNA taken from PBMCs. Researchers made TCR beta libraries by using iRepertoire HTBI primers and running Arm-PCR on CDR3 regions. TCRdb redid the calling of the multiplex PCR reads with MiXCR, one entry per CDR3 protein. The sample shows approximately 400,000 distinct CDR3 sequences, about 15% of them seen only once. The same data also went into a second study, on T cells in Graves' hyperthyroidism and ophthalmopathy.

The material sequenced was peripheral blood mononuclear cells (PBMCs), taken at new diagnosis, from a patient treated with antithyroid drugs. Every receptor here comes from a woman aged 30 to 39 with Graves disease.

This clonotype was observed many times. This sequence joins TRBV9 and TRBJ2-7; TRBD2 agrees at 9 bases. The CDR3 has 19 amino acids. Germline trimming cut 0 bases from V and 5 bases from J; bases unmatched to any gene: 18. Germline CDR1 reads SGDLS; CDR2 reads YYNGEE. CDR3 sequence (DNA): TGTGCCAGCAGCGTAGCTACGAGCGTGGGACTAGCAGGCCAAGACGAGCAGTACTTC. Residues: CASSVATSVGLAGQDEQYF.

The V gene is TRBV4-1, the J gene TRBJ2-1; 9 bases match TRBD2. The CDR3 runs 14 residues. Trimming took 5 bases from V and 10 from J; bases not matched to a gene: 9. Germline CDR1 reads MGHRA; CDR2 reads YSYEKL. The CDR3 loop is CASSTGTSSYEQFF. CDR3 bases: TGCGCCAGCAGCACCGGGACTAGCAGTTACGAGCAGTTCTTC.

This chain links TRBV20-1 with TRBJ2-2, with D perhaps matching TRBD1 (5 bases). The V and J ends lost 1 base and 3 bases respectively, with 12 bases between them. Germline V gene lookup returns CDR1 DFQATT and CDR2 SNEGSKA (reference sequence). This CDR3 region has 15 residues. Written as DNA, the CDR3 is TGCAGTGCTAGAGTGGTGGGGCTCGACACCGGGGAGCTGTTTTTT. Amino acid sequence: CSARVVGLDTGELFF.

There are a few counts of this clonotype. This chain links TRBV29-1 with TRBJ1-2; D gene ambiguous. The V end was cut by 3 bases, the J end by 3 bases, with 14 bases between. CDR1 is SQVTM, CDR2 ANQGSEA, per germline. The CDR3 is 14 residues long. CDR3 in amino acids: CSVDLGHTDYGYTF. The CDR3 nucleotides are TGCAGCGTTGACCTAGGGCACACAGACTATGGCTACACCTTC.

Many counts were recorded for this clonotype. The chain is built from TRBV11-2 and TRBJ2-1, with D possibly being TRBD1 or TRBD2 (8 bases each). Per germline, CDR1 SGHAT and CDR2 FQNNGV. The CDR3 is 15 amino acids. The ends were cut back, 3 bases at V and 4 bases at J, with 13 bases in the middle. The CDR3 reads CASSFSGTGYNEQFF. Written as DNA, the CDR3 is TGTGCCAGCAGCTTTAGCGGGACAGGATACAATGAGCAGTTCTTC.

The J gene is TRBJ1-1, the V gene TRBV13, with D tentatively TRBD1 (5 bases). The CDR3 runs to 14 residues. The germline CDR1 and CDR2 sequences are PRHDT and FYEKMQ (reference sequence). Trimming left V 5 bases short and J 11 bases short, with 21 bases between. CDR3 DNA: TGTGCCAGCAGCCCCAGGGCGGGAGGTTCGGACGCTTTCTTT. Amino acids: CASSPRAGGSDAFF.

In its sample, this clonotype was seen many times. The V and J genes are TRBV28 and TRBJ1-3; 8 bases fit TRBD1. The CDR3 is 16 amino acids. Germline V gives CDR1 MDHEN, CDR2 SYDVKM. V shed 5 bases and J 2 bases; nucleotides not matched to a gene: 8. The CDR3 spells CASSPRTGKAGNTIYF. DNA of the CDR3: TGTGCCAGCAGTCCCCGGACAGGGAAGGCTGGAAACACCATATATTTT.

This clonotype has at least ten counts. The V gene is TRBV13, the J gene TRBJ1-1; D ambiguous. Between the trimmed V and J ends, which lost 2 bases and 1 base, there was a span of 11 bases. The CDR3 has 15 amino acids. Germline V gene sequence: CDR1 PRHDT, CDR2 FYEKMQ (reference sequence). The CDR3 protein is CASSLWAATNTEAFF. CDR3 DNA: TGTGCCAGCAGCTTATGGGCGGCGACGAACACTGAAGCTTTCTTT.

V and J are TRBV12-3 or TRBV12-4 and TRBJ1-3; D is unresolved. The CDR3 extends over 14 amino acids. Trimming took off 7 bases at V and 1 base at J, with 11 bases between the two ends. Here the CDR3 DNA reads TGTGCCAGCATCCTGGGAGGGTCTGGAAACACCATATATTTT. The encoded protein is CASILGGSGNTIYF.

Points on this clonotype: Being one base from a much bigger clone, this may be a read error. The chain joins TRBV4-1 to TRBJ2-1, with TRBD1 matching 10 bases. The V gene's germline CDR1 is MGHRA and CDR2 YSYEKL. The trim removed 8 bases at V and 10 bases at J, leaving 11 bases unmatched. The CDR3 loop spans 14 amino acids. CDR3 DNA sequence: TGCGCCAGCTCAGGGACAGGGGACCGAGGCGAGCAGTTCTTC. Its translation: CASSGTGDRGEQFF.

This clonotype was seen at least ten times. The V call is TRBV20-1, the J call TRBJ2-3; D uncertain. The CDR3 totals 11 residues. Trimming left V 3 bases short and J 6 bases short, with 7 bases between. CDR1 is DFQATT, CDR2 SNEGSKA, per germline (reference sequence). CDR3 in DNA: TGCAGTGCTAGGGTTGGGGATACGCAGTATTTT. Translation gives CSARVGDTQYF.

This clonotype was picked up many times. This chain uses TRBV7-9 with TRBJ2-3; 7 bases fit TRBD2. Germline V gene sequence: CDR1 SEHNR, CDR2 FQNEAQ (reference sequence). Trimming took 5 bases from V and 5 from J; bases not matched to a gene: 13. The CDR3 length is 16 residues. The CDR3 coding sequence is TGTGCCAGCAGCCCCAGGAGGGGCGGGAGAATAGATACGCAGTATTTT. It specifies CASSPRRGGRIDTQYF.

This clonotype showed up just a few times. CDR3 region: CASTGFSGTTYEQYF. The CDR3 coding sequence is TGTGCCAGTACGGGCTTCAGCGGGACTACTTACGAGCAGTACTTC. J is TRBJ2-7 and V is TRBV19; TRBD2 matches at 7 bases. CDR3 size: 15 residues. CDR1 is LNHDA and CDR2 is SQIVND in the germline V gene (reference sequence). V trimming: 7 bases; J trimming: 4 bases; junction bases outside the gene matches: 13.

This clonotype was seen a few times. J is TRBJ1-5 and V is TRBV20-1; 7 bases match TRBD1. V was pared by 4 bases and J by 1 base, with 10 bases of the junction left unmatched. Germline CDR1 DFQATT, CDR2 SNEGSKA (reference sequence). The length of the CDR3 is 16 residues. The CDR3 DNA follows: TGCAGTGCTAATCAACCAGGGGGTGGGAGCAATCAGCCCCAGCATTTT. This translates into CSANQPGGGSNQPQHF.

The V gene is TRBV6-5, the J gene TRBJ1-2; D might be TRBD1 (6 bases). V was cut by 4 bases and J by 5 bases, with 17 bases left in between. The V gene's germline CDR1 is MNHEY and CDR2 SVGAGI. The CDR3 loop spans 15 amino acids. CDR3 sequence reads: CASSLQTGAFYGYTF. The CDR3 DNA reads as TGTGCCAGCAGTTTACAGACAGGCGCTTTTTATGGCTACACCTTC.

This clonotype was seen more than once but under ten times. The chain links TRBV29-1 to TRBJ2-7, with D perhaps assigned TRBD1 or TRBD2 (5 bases each). Trimming took off 7 bases at V and 3 bases at J, with 13 bases between the two ends. The CDR3 length is 12 residues. Germline V gene lookup returns CDR1 SQVTM and CDR2 ANQGSEA. The CDR3 loop reads CSGGTAGYEQYF. The DNA of the CDR3 is TGCAGCGGTGGGACGGCAGGCTACGAGCAGTACTTC.

In this sample, this clonotype turned up a few times. The rearrangement uses TRBV28 and TRBJ1-5; D is perhaps TRBD1 (5 bases). The germline CDR1 and CDR2 sequences are MDHEN and SYDVKM. V shed 3 bases and J shed 6 bases, with 9 bases lying between them. The length of the CDR3 is 13 residues. CDR3 amino acids: CASSLGGIQPQHF. The CDR3 region has the DNA TGTGCCAGCAGTTTGGGGGGGATTCAGCCCCAGCATTTT.

This clonotype was observed at least ten times. J is TRBJ2-7 and V is TRBV7-9; D call uncertain. This CDR3 contains 12 residues. Per germline, CDR1 SEHNR and CDR2 FQNEAQ (reference sequence). Trimming removed 3 bases from V and 5 bases from J, with 8 bases in between. CDR3 sequence: CASSFGYHEQYF. As DNA, the CDR3 is TGTGCCAGCAGCTTTGGGTACCACGAGCAGTACTTC.

J is TRBJ2-1 and V is TRBV30, with 7 bases identical to TRBD2. J lost 0 bases, V lost 5 bases, and 1 base had no gene match. This CDR3 region has 13 residues. The germline V gene encodes CDR1 GTSNPN and CDR2 SVGIG (reference sequence). The CDR3, as DNA: TGTGCCTGGGGGACTACCTCCTACAATGAGCAGTTCTTC. Translation: CAWGTTSYNEQFF.

This clonotype was counted ten times or more. The chain joins TRBV30 to TRBJ2-5, with 10 bases lining up with TRBD2. The junction had 6 bases not matched to a gene; V was cut back by 0 bases and J by 5 bases. Per germline, CDR1 GTSNPN and CDR2 SVGIG (reference sequence). The CDR3 has 15 residues. The CDR3 sequence is CAWSVSSGRRETQYF. In DNA form, the CDR3 reads TGTGCCTGGAGTGTTAGTAGCGGGAGGAGGGAGACCCAGTACTTC.

This clonotype showed up many times. V usage is TRBV20-1 and J usage is TRBJ2-1; TRBD2 might be the D (7 bases). There are 15 residues in the CDR3. The germline V and J ends were trimmed by 0 bases and 7 bases, with 16 bases remaining between them. Germline lookup yields CDR1 DFQATT and CDR2 SNEGSKA (reference sequence). CDR3 DNA: TGCAGTGCTAGAGATCCTGCGGGAGACAGGAATGAGCAGTTCTTC. This sequence encodes CSARDPAGDRNEQFF.

The genes are TRBV10-1 and TRBJ2-7; no clear D. CDR1 and CDR2 (germline): WNHNN, SYGVQD (reference sequence). V was cut by 1 base and J by 5 bases, with 15 bases left in between. This CDR3 is built from 15 residues. This CDR3 is CASSEFGDLIDEQYF. CDR3 nucleotides: TGCGCCAGCAGTGAGTTTGGAGACTTGATCGACGAGCAGTACTTC.

The V call is TRBV12-3 or TRBV12-4, the J call TRBJ2-7, with D perhaps TRBD1 (5 bases). The V and J ends lost 3 bases and 3 bases respectively, with 12 bases between them. This CDR3 has 14 residues. The DNA for the CDR3 is TGTGCCAGCAGTTTGGCGGCAGGGTTCTACGAGCAGTACTTC. Translated, it gives CASSLAAGFYEQYF.

There are many counts of this clonotype. The chain uses TRBV20-1 and TRBJ2-3, with D tentatively TRBD2 (6 bases). The CDR3 sequence is 16 residues long. With 1 base removed from V and 0 bases from J, the gap between germline ends came to 14 bases. CDR1 and CDR2 (germline): DFQATT, SNEGSKA (reference sequence). CDR3 loop: CSARGWERASTDTQYF. The CDR3 DNA reads TGCAGTGCTAGAGGGTGGGAGCGGGCTAGCACAGATACGCAGTATTTT.

This clonotype was detected ten times or more. The chain is built from TRBV2 and TRBJ2-6; 10 bases map to TRBD2. The junction had 6 bases not matched to a gene; V was cut back by 7 bases and J by 0 bases. The CDR3 covers 17 residues. CDR1 and CDR2 (germline): SNHLY, FYNNEI. CDR3 bases: TGTGCCAGCAAGGGAGTAGCGGGGGGCTCTGGGGCCAACGTCCTGACTTTC. Translation gives CASKGVAGGSGANVLTF.

CDR3 sequence: CATSAGGTGGREQYF. DNA of the CDR3: TGTGCCACCAGTGCCGGCGGGACAGGGGGTCGTGAGCAGTACTTC. The chain links TRBV24-1 to TRBJ2-7; 11 bases map to TRBD1. The V and J ends lost 5 bases and 7 bases, in that order; junction bases with no gene match: 9. The CDR3 sequence is 15 residues long. Germline V CDR1 and CDR2: KGHDR, SFDVKD.

This clonotype was detected only a few times. The V call is TRBV13, the J call TRBJ1-4; D not certain. CDR3 size: 14 residues. The germline V gene encodes CDR1 PRHDT and CDR2 FYEKMQ (reference sequence). The V and J ends lost 5 bases and 5 bases respectively, with 12 bases between them. The CDR3 DNA reads as TGTGCCAGCAGCCCGGAACAGACAAATGAAAAACTGTTTTTT. It encodes CASSPEQTNEKLFF.